Included here is one T cell receptor (beta chain) sequence, with context. This specimen belongs to a study of cytomegalovirus exposure and HLA in healthy donors. Study overall: From HLA-typed donors, an early data release held about 85 million unique TCRs.

Germline CDR1 is MDHEN and CDR2 is SYDVKM. The CDR3 spans 12 residues. The V end was cut by 6 bases, the J end by 8 bases, with 13 bases between. PCR amplification relied on 60 Vbeta primers (plus 13 Jbeta primers). The data were produced by immunoSEQ multiplex PCR, yet TCRdb's version contains in-frame clones alone and is incomplete. The sample has around 160,000 clones; around 78% are singletons. This TCR was sampled from a man in his forties or fifties in good health and CMV-seropositive. Sequenced material: PBMCs. The chain links TRBV28 to TRBJ1-2, with a tentative D call TRBD1 (5 bases). Here the CDR3 DNA reads TGTGCCAGCAGCTGGACGGGGGTAGGCTACACCTTC. Its translation: CASSWTGVGYTF.